Sequencing of this TCR beta chain was carried out in a study of shared clonotypes between healthy human individuals. On the study more broadly: Two women and a few men aged 18 to 49 served as donors. Three plates each covered CD4 naive and memory; CD8 naive two, CD8 memory one.

The germline V and J ends were trimmed by 5 bases and 4 bases, with 8 bases remaining between them. This CDR3 is built from 13 residues. The germline CDR1 and CDR2 sequences are SGHVS and FQNEAQ. Investigators spread the genomic DNA of each subset evenly over several immunoSEQ plates. Libraries were prepared by immunoSEQ multiplex PCR; TCRdb keeps only in-frame clonotypes and omits some of them. The sample contains around 2,000,000 clones, roughly 94% of which appear only once. A CD45RA+ naive subset and a CD45RA-negative memory subset were split from CD4+ cells. This clonotype was obtained from a man between 18 and 35 years old in good health. V usage is TRBV7-8 and J usage is TRBJ2-2; D remains ambiguous. Sample: naive CD4+ T cells sorted from blood. Subset noted: CD45RA+ positively selected. For the CDR3, the DNA is TGTGCCAGCAGCGGTGTAAGCACCGGGGAGCTGTTTTTT. The encoded protein is CASSGVSTGELFF. The full variable domain, with the rest looked up from reference TRBV7-8 and TRBJ2-2, is GAGVSQSPRYKVAKRGQDVALRCDPISGHVSLFWYQQALGQGPEFLTYFQNEAQLDKSGLPSDRFFAERPEGSVSTLKIQRTQQEDSAVYLCASSGVSTGELFFGEGSRLTVL.